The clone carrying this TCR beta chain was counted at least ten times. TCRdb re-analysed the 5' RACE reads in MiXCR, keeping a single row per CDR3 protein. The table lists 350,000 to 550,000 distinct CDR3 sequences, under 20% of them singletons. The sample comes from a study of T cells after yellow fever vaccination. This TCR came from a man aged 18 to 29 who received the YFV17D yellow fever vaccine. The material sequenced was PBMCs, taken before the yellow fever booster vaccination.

CDR3 DNA: TGCGCCAGCAGCTTGGGGGTCGGGGGATCGGACACTGAAGCTTTCTTT. Its translation: CASSLGVGGSDTEAFF. The chain links TRBV5-1 to TRBJ1-1; tentatively, D is TRBD1 (5 bases). Germline CDR1 and CDR2: SGHRS and YFSETQ. The CDR3 runs 16 residues. The V end lost 0 bases, the J end lost 3 bases, and 15 bases lay between the germline ends.